This TCR beta chain was sequenced during a study of T cell responses to AZD1222 COVID-19 vaccine. Trimming shortened V by 6 bases and J by 2 bases, and 14 bases separated the two germline ends. Germline V lookup: CDR1 MNHEY, CDR2 SVGAGI. This CDR3 comprises 15 residues. Libraries were prepared by immunoSEQ multiplex PCR; TCRdb keeps only in-frame clonotypes and omits some of them. The sample yields approximately 110,000 clones, more than 75% seen once. Here the sequenced sample was peripheral blood, taken on day 0 of AZD1222 vaccination. The chain recombines TRBV6-5 with TRBJ2-1, with D perhaps given as TRBD1 or TRBD2 (5 bases each). The sequence was obtained from an adult in good health. CDR3 loop: CASSPNWGTYNEQFF. As DNA, the CDR3 is TGTGCCAGCAGCCCCAATTGGGGGACCTACAATGAGCAGTTCTTC.